This entry features one TCR beta chain sequence. Libraries were prepared by immunoSEQ multiplex PCR; TCRdb keeps only in-frame clonotypes and omits some of them. The sample carries some 60,000 clones, roughly nine tenths recorded once. The sample comes from a study of OX40 agonist ivuxolimab in advanced cancers. V was trimmed by 8 bases and J by 0 bases, leaving 7 bases between them. Germline assignment: CDR1 MNHEY and CDR2 SVGAGI. The CDR3 extends over 12 amino acids. The input for sequencing was CD4+ or CD8+ T cells sorted from blood, taken in a trial of the OX40 agonist ivuxolimab. The chain couples TRBV6-5 to TRBJ1-2; no clear D gene. This TCR was recovered from an adult with an advanced solid tumor such as melanoma, head and neck, liver or kidney cancer. The CDR3 DNA is TGTGCCAGCGTTCGAGCTAACTATGGCTACACCTTC. As protein: CASVRANYGYTF.